This TCR beta chain stems from a study of blood T cells in healthy people across ages. Per sample, at least 6 micrograms of total RNA were extracted. Notes on the study in general: Per million T cells, TCR beta diversity dropped about linearly as age rose. No one knew whether donors had CMV, which possibly confounded expanded clonotype changes.

The CDR3 sequence is 15 residues long. Germline V CDR1 and CDR2: SEHNR, FQNEAQ (reference sequence). For this clonotype: No antigen is known for it.

Combining a sample-barcoded 5' primer with a J-beta primer mix, a second PCR ran for roughly 6 to 12 cycles. TCRdb processed the 5' RACE reads anew with MiXCR; each CDR3 protein has one entry. The sample consists of hundreds of thousands of distinct CDR3 sequences, roughly 26% of them appearing once. The clonotype was recovered from a woman in her seventies in good health. J is TRBJ2-5 and V is TRBV7-9; 9 nucleotides match TRBD2. The J call may be mistaken, given a closer DNA end match to TRBJ2-1. The sequenced sample was blood. The CDR3 here is CASSLGLAVGPEQFF. The CDR3 DNA reads as TGTGCCAGCAGCTTAGGACTAGCGGTCGGTCCTGAGCAGTTCTTC.